Presented here are 10 T cell receptor beta chains from one specimen sequenced in a study of CD8 T cells in ankylosing spondylitis. TCRdb reprocessed the 5' RACE reads with MiXCR, giving one entry per CDR3 protein. Here the sample spans about 39,000 distinct CDR3 sequences, 10% being singletons. Sequenced material: blood, either unsorted or a sorted T cell fraction (not recorded which). The source of these receptors is a male donor with ankylosing spondylitis or in good health (not recorded which).

In this sample, this clonotype turned up many times. The chain couples TRBV20-1 to TRBJ2-7; 13 bases are a match to TRBD2. Per germline, CDR1 DFQATT and CDR2 SNEGSKA (reference sequence). V was clipped by 5 bases and J by 4 bases; unmatched bases: 2. The CDR3 totals 13 residues. The CDR3 here is CSAGGLAGYEQYF. CDR3 bases: TGCAGTGCTGGGGGACTAGCGGGGTACGAGCAGTACTTC.

This clonotype was found many times. The V gene is TRBV29-1, the J gene TRBJ2-1; D might be TRBD2 (6 bases). Germline V gene data show CDR1 as SQVTM and CDR2 as ANQGSEA. The V end lost 1 base, the J end lost 8 bases, and 15 bases lay between the germline ends. There are 14 residues in the CDR3. CDR3 amino acids: CSVEGSRDRHEQFF. The CDR3 coding sequence is TGCAGCGTTGAAGGGTCGCGGGATAGGCATGAGCAGTTCTTC.

The chain joins TRBV4-3 to TRBJ2-4; D tentatively fits TRBD1 or TRBD2 (5 bases each). The V and J ends lost 0 bases and 8 bases respectively, with 26 bases between them. The germline V gene encodes CDR1 LGHNA and CDR2 YSLEER. The CDR3 contains 19 residues. As DNA, the CDR3 is TGCGCCAGCAGCCAAGAGGGGGTTTCCGAAGCCAAGGGTATTGACATTCAGTACTTC. Its translation is CASSQEGVSEAKGIDIQYF.

For this clonotype: In this CDR3 the conserved last residue, phenylalanine or tryptophan, is missing, so a read error is likely. The chain recombines TRBV19 with TRBJ2-3, with 12 bases that match TRBD2. There are 14 residues in the CDR3. Looked up from germline, CDR1 is LNHDA and CDR2 is SQIVND (reference sequence). The V segment lost 3 bases and the J segment 6 bases; nucleotides outside the gene matches: 1. This CDR3 is CASSMGLAGDTQYL. CDR3 DNA: TGTGCCAGTAGTATGGGACTAGCGGGCGATACGCAGTATTTA.

The gene calls are TRBV20-1 and TRBJ2-1; D is undetermined. The CDR3 has 14 residues. Germline lookup yields CDR1 DFQATT and CDR2 SNEGSKA (reference sequence). V was trimmed by 0 bases and J by 8 bases, leaving 14 bases between them. CDR3 in amino acids: CSARDPGGFYEQFF. CDR3 coding DNA: TGCAGTGCTAGAGATCCCGGTGGTTTCTATGAGCAGTTCTTC.

There are many counts of this clonotype. A read error may produce the germline difference seen at one junction end. The genes are TRBV4-2 and TRBJ2-6; the D gene is possibly TRBD2 (5 bases). The CDR3 consists of 18 residues. CDR1 and CDR2 (germline): LGHNA, YNFKEQ. The DNA of the CDR3 is TGTGCCAGCAGCAAAGAAGCGATCAGGAGGTCTGGGGCCAACGTCCTGACTTTC. Amino acid sequence: CASSKEAIRRSGANVLTF.

This chain joins TRBV18 and TRBJ1-3; no firm D call. The ends were cut back, 1 base at V and 2 bases at J, with 9 bases in the middle. The V gene's germline CDR1 is KGHSH and CDR2 LQKENI. This CDR3 contains 15 residues. The CDR3 sequence is CASSPLALAGNTIYF. CDR3 in DNA: TGTGCCAGCTCACCACTCGCGTTAGCTGGAAACACCATATATTTT.

CDR3: CASSFTQRDTQYF. The CDR3 DNA is TGTGCCAGCAGCTTTACGCAGAGGGATACGCAGTATTTT. The gene calls are TRBV7-9 and TRBJ2-3; D not resolved. The V end lost 3 bases, the J end lost 6 bases, and 10 bases lay between the germline ends. This CDR3 contains 13 residues. Per germline, CDR1 SEHNR and CDR2 FQNEAQ (reference sequence).

This clonotype was counted a few times. The gene calls are TRBV18 and TRBJ1-6, with 11 bases aligning to TRBD1. The CDR3 loop spans 16 amino acids. Per germline, CDR1 KGHSH and CDR2 LQKENI. V shed 3 bases, J shed 9 bases, and the junction held 7 bases outside the gene matches. The DNA for the CDR3 is TGTGCCAGCTCACCCGCGGACAGGGGGCTTGGTTCACCCCTCCACTTT. It codes for CASSPADRGLGSPLHF.

There are many counts of this clonotype. The V gene is TRBV20-1, the J gene TRBJ1-6, with a possible D match to TRBD1 (5 bases). The V end was cut by 4 bases, the J end by 6 bases, with 16 bases between. CDR3 length: 15 amino acids. Germline loops: CDR1 DFQATT, CDR2 SNEGSKA (reference sequence). CDR3: CSATDAGTGNSPLHF. CDR3 in DNA: TGCAGTGCTACCGATGCAGGGACGGGTAATTCACCCCTCCACTTT.